What follows are 18 T cell receptor beta chains derived from one specimen sequenced in a study of Graves' ophthalmopathy and Graves' hyperthyroidism. Amplified material comprised TCR beta CDR3 regions derived from RNA transcripts. RT-PCR was first run with HTBI primers, then multiplex PCR in a second round. A single record per CDR3 protein comes from TCRdb applying MiXCR to the multiplex PCR reads. Of over 650,000 distinct CDR3 sequences listed, just over 40% are singletons. Sequencing was done on a sample of peripheral blood. All receptors come from an adult man with Graves' ophthalmopathy.

This rearrangement joins TRBV2 to TRBJ2-5, with TRBD2 matching over 10 bases. Germline V gene sequence: CDR1 SNHLY, CDR2 FYNNEI. The CDR3 length is 15 residues. Trimming removed 8 bases from V and 5 bases from J; junction bases left unmatched: 11. Here the CDR3 DNA reads TGTGCCAGCCTTGGGGCTAGCGGGAGAGGGGAGACCCAGTACTTC. This codes for CASLGASGRGETQYF.

Turning to this clonotype: This CDR3 is missing its conserved last phenylalanine or tryptophan, likely due to a read error. The rearrangement joins TRBV7-2 to TRBJ1-1; TRBD1 aligns across 7 bases. The ends lost 2 bases at V and 5 bases at J; junction bases unmatched: 8. There are 15 residues in the CDR3. The germline V gene has CDR1 SGHTA and CDR2 FQGNSA. CDR3 amino acids: CASSLTPGGQTEAFL. The CDR3 DNA is TGTGCCAGCAGCTTAACCCCAGGGGGTCAGACTGAAGCTTTCCTT.

This clonotype was counted only a few times. The chain couples TRBV12-5 to TRBJ2-7; 7 bases fit TRBD1. Germline trimming cut 1 base from V and 6 bases from J; bases unmatched to any gene: 3. The CDR3 is made up of 13 amino acids. From germline, CDR1 is LGHNT and CDR2 FRNRAP. CDR3 amino acids: CASGLDNRGEQYF. In nucleotides, the CDR3 is TGTGCTAGTGGTTTGGACAACAGGGGCGAGCAGTACTTC. The variable domain in full, completed from reference TRBV12-5 and TRBJ2-7, reads DARVTQTPRHKVTEMGQEVTMRCQPILGHNTVFWYRQTMMQGLELLAYFRNRAPLDDSGMPKDRFSAEMPDATLATLKIQPSEPRDSAVYFCASGLDNRGEQYFGPGTRLTVT.

This clonotype was seen a few times. The chain has TRBV5-5 and TRBJ1-1; no definite D call. Between the trimmed V and J ends, which lost 2 bases and 3 bases, there was a span of 14 bases. CDR1 is SGHKS, CDR2 YYEKEE, per germline (reference sequence). This CDR3 spans 15 amino acids. CDR3 in DNA: TGTGCCAGCAGCTTCTCCGGGCACAGCTACACTGAAGCTTTCTTT. Translated, it gives CASSFSGHSYTEAFF. Filled out from reference TRBV5-5 and TRBJ1-1, the complete variable domain reads DAGVTQSPTHLIKTRGQQVTLRCSPISGHKSVSWYQQVLGQGPQFIFQYYEKEERGRGNFPDRFSARQFPNYSSELNVNALLLGDSALYLCASSFSGHSYTEAFFGQGTRLTVV.

This chain links TRBV10-3 with TRBJ2-3; D is ambiguous. V lost 0 bases to trimming and J lost 5 bases, with 6 bases between them. The CDR3 extends over 13 amino acids. Germline V lookup: CDR1 ENHRY, CDR2 SYGVKD. CDR3 region: CAISESARDTQYF. The CDR3 nucleotides are TGTGCCATCAGTGAGTCGGCCCGAGATACGCAGTATTTT.

Many counts were recorded for this clonotype. V usage is TRBV11-2 and J usage is TRBJ1-2; 8 bases match TRBD1. Germline CDR1 and CDR2: SGHAT and FQNNGV. There are 13 residues in the CDR3. The junction had 5 bases not matched to a gene; V was cut back by 5 bases and J by 6 bases. The chain's CDR3 is CASSLQGGDGYTF. The CDR3 DNA sequence: TGTGCCAGCAGCCTACAGGGGGGAGATGGCTACACCTTC.

This clonotype has at least ten counts. The rearrangement uses TRBV6-5 and TRBJ1-3; unclear D gene. Trimming took 6 bases from V and 4 from J, leaving 13 bases between them. Germline CDR1 reads MNHEY; CDR2 reads SVGAGI. The CDR3 length is 14 residues. The CDR3 DNA reads as TGTGCCAGCAGCTCAGCTCCAGACGGAAACACCATATATTTT. Its protein is CASSSAPDGNTIYF.

This clonotype was detected a few times. The chain joins TRBV3-1 to TRBJ1-4; D unclear. Trimming shortened V by 4 bases and J by 4 bases, and 10 bases separated the two germline ends. CDR1 and CDR2 from the germline V gene are LGHDT and YNNKEL (reference sequence). The CDR3 length is 14 residues. The CDR3 loop reads CASSRWTGNEKLFF. DNA for the CDR3: TGTGCCAGCAGCCGATGGACGGGTAATGAAAAACTGTTTTTT.

The chain has TRBV29-1 and TRBJ2-7; TRBD1 is a possible D gene (5 bases). CDR1 and CDR2 from the germline V gene are SQVTM and ANQGSEA. CDR3 length: 12 amino acids. V shed 5 bases and J shed 5 bases, with 13 bases lying between them. The CDR3 sequence: CSVRTSRHEQYF. The CDR3 DNA is TGCAGCGTTCGGACATCGCGTCACGAGCAGTACTTC.

The table lists this clonotype with a few counts. The rearrangement links TRBV24-1 to TRBJ2-2; tentatively, D is TRBD2 (5 bases). The CDR3 contains 16 residues. Germline values: CDR1 KGHDR, CDR2 SFDVKD. Trimming took off 0 bases at V and 4 bases at J, with 11 bases between the two ends. The chain's CDR3 is CATSDLPGKGTGELFF. The CDR3 DNA reads TGTGCCACCAGTGATTTGCCGGGGAAGGGCACCGGGGAGCTGTTTTTT.

The gene calls are TRBV7-3 and TRBJ1-6; D uncertain. Looked up from germline, CDR1 is SGHTA and CDR2 is FQGTGA. V shed 2 bases and J shed 10 bases, with 15 bases lying between them. This CDR3 is 15 amino acids long. The CDR3 sequence: CASSLSLGWGSPLHF. The CDR3 DNA follows: TGTGCCAGCAGCTTATCGTTAGGGTGGGGATCACCCCTCCACTTT.

This clonotype has at least ten counts. The chain has TRBV7-6 and TRBJ2-5, with a weak D call TRBD2 (6 bases). Deletions cut 6 bases from V and 7 bases from J, with 15 bases between. Per germline, CDR1 SGHVS and CDR2 FNYEAQ. This CDR3 is built from 13 residues. The CDR3 DNA sequence: TGTGCCAGCAGGCGGGGCAACGGGGGGACCCAGTACTTC. Protein product: CASRRGNGGTQYF.

This clonotype was recorded many times. The chain is built from TRBV30 and TRBJ1-1, with 9 bases matching TRBD1. The V and J ends lost 2 bases and 11 bases, in that order; junction bases with no gene match: 12. The length of the CDR3 is 14 residues. In germline, CDR1 is GTSNPN, CDR2 SVGIG (reference sequence). The CDR3 bases are TGTGCCTGGAGTCCGGGACAGGGAAGGCCCCTTGCTTTCTTT. It yields the protein CAWSPGQGRPLAFF. The entire variable domain, with the rest obtained from reference TRBV30 and TRBJ1-1, is as follows: SQTIHQWPATLVQPVGSPLSLECTVEGTSNPNLYWYRQAAGRGLQLLFYSVGIGQISSEVPQNLSASRPQDRQFILSSKKLLLSDSGFYLCAWSPGQGRPLAFFGQGTRLTVV.

This clonotype appeared once. A much larger clone sits a single nucleotide away, making a read error possible. V gene TRBV7-2 combines with J gene TRBJ1-2; D is perhaps TRBD1 (5 bases). The CDR3 contains 15 residues. The V gene's germline CDR1 is SGHTA and CDR2 FQGNSA. V lost 4 bases and J 0 bases, leaving 12 bases between the germline ends. In nucleotides, the CDR3 is TGTGCCAGCAGCTACAGGATTCATGCTAACTATGGCTACACCTTC. Residues: CASSYRIHANYGYTF. Together with reference TRBV7-2 and TRBJ1-2, the CDR3 gives the full variable domain: GAGVSQSPSNKVTEKGKDVELRCDPISGHTALYWYRQSLGQGLEFLIYFQGNSAPDKSGLPSDRFSAERTGGSVSTLTIQRTQQEDSAVYLCASSYRIHANYGYTFGSGTRLTVV.

The CDR3 DNA follows: TGCGCCAGCAGCACCTCCGGGACAGGGGATCAGCCCCAGCATTTT. Amino acids: CASSTSGTGDQPQHF. This chain connects TRBV5-1 to TRBJ1-5, with TRBD1 matching over 10 bases. The germline V gene encodes CDR1 SGHRS and CDR2 YFSETQ. J lost 5 bases, V lost 4 bases, and 6 bases had no gene match. The CDR3 runs to 15 residues.

This clonotype was counted ten times or more. The chain is built from TRBV10-3 and TRBJ1-6; no clear D. The germline V gene has CDR1 ENHRY and CDR2 SYGVKD. The CDR3 extends over 12 amino acids. With 0 bases removed from V and 10 bases from J, the gap between germline ends came to 4 bases. CDR3 protein: CAISESESPLHF. The DNA of the CDR3 is TGTGCCATCAGTGAGTCGGAATCACCCCTCCACTTT.

The chain combines TRBV12-3 or TRBV12-4 with TRBJ1-1; possibly TRBD1 for D (6 bases). The CDR3 consists of 13 residues. V was cut by 3 bases and J by 4 bases, with 9 bases left in between. The CDR3 region has the DNA TGTGCCAGCAGTTTCTCGGGGGCCACTGAAGCTTTCTTT. Its protein is CASSFSGATEAFF.

In this sample, this clonotype turned up a few times. The chain links TRBV20-1 to TRBJ2-2; D not certain. V lost 4 bases and J lost 5, with 5 bases in between. From germline, CDR1 is DFQATT and CDR2 SNEGSKA (reference sequence). The CDR3 length is 11 residues. As DNA, the CDR3 is TGCAGTGCTACGGAGACCGGGGAGCTGTTTTTT. Protein sequence: CSATETGELFF.